Detailed here is one T cell receptor beta chain. The junction does not match germline at one end; this may be a read error. This CDR3 contains 16 residues. CDR1 and CDR2 from the germline V gene are SGHNT and YYREEE (reference sequence). The data derive from a study of blood T cell repertoires in COVID-19. Some clones are missing from TCRdb's copy, which holds only in-frame ones; the method was immunoSEQ multiplex PCR. The sample comprises nearly 200,000 clones, 65% to 85% of which are singletons, and around 7% rests with the top ten. Participants were aged about 18 to 89 years from about 25 US areas.

The sequence came from a man aged 35-49 years who had recovered from COVID-19. Sequenced: PBMCs or T cells enriched from blood (not recorded which). The chain carries TRBV5-4 and TRBJ1-1; 8 bases are a match to TRBD1. Written as DNA, the CDR3 is TGTGCCAGCAGCTCCATCCAGAGGACAGGGAACTCTGAAGCTTTCTTT. It yields the protein CASSSIQRTGNSEAFF.